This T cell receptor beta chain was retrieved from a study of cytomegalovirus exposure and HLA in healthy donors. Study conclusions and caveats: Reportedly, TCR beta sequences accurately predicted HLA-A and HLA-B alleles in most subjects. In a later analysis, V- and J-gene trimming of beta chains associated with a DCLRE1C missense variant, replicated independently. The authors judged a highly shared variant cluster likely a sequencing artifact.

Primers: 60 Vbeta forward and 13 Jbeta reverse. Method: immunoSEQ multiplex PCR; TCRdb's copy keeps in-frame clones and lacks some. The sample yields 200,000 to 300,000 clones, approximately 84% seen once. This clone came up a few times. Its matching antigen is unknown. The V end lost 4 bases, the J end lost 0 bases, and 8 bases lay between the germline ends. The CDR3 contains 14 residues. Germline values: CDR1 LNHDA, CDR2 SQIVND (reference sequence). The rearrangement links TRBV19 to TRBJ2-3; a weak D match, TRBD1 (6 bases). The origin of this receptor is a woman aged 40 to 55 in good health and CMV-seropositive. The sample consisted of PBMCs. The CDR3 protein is CASSTDRSTDTQYF. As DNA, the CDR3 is TGTGCCAGTAGTACGGACAGAAGCACAGATACGCAGTATTTT.